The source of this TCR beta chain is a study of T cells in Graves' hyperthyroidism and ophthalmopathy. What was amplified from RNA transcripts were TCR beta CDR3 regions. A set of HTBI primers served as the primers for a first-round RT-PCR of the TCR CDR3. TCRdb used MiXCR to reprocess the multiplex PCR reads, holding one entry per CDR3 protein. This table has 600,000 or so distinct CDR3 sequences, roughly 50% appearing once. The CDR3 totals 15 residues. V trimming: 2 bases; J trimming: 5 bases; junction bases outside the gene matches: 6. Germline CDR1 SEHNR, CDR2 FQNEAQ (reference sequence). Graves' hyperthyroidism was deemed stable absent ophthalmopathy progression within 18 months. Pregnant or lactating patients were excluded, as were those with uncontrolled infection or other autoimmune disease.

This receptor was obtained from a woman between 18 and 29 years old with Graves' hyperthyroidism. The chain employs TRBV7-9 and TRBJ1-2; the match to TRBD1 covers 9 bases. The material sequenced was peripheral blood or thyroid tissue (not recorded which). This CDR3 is CASSLITGGYYGYTF. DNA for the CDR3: TGTGCCAGCAGCTTAATCACAGGGGGCTATTATGGCTACACCTTC. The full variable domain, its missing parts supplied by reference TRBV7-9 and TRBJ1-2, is DTGVSQNPRHKITKRGQNVTFRCDPISEHNRLYWYRQTLGQGPEFLTYFQNEAQLEKSRLLSDRFSAERPKGSFSTLEIQRTEQGDSAMYLCASSLITGGYYGYTFGSGTRLTVV.